A single sample is the source of the 31 T cell receptor beta chains below, sequenced in a study of T-cell memory formation after mild COVID-19. TCRdb reprocessed the 5' RACE reads with MiXCR, giving one entry per CDR3 protein. The sample has roughly 340,000 distinct CDR3 sequences, more than 15% seen once. Sequencing was carried out using PBMCs or a T cell subset sorted from them (not recorded which). These receptors were taken from a man aged 18 to 35 who had mild COVID-19 (a few samples of this study predate the infection). Cell type and time point are not known.

This clonotype has more than one count but fewer than ten. This chain links TRBV25-1 with TRBJ1-1; D remains unclear. Germline V gene sequence: CDR1 MGHDK, CDR2 SYGVNS. The length of the CDR3 is 14 residues. Between the trimmed V and J ends, which lost 6 bases and 1 base, there was a span of 12 bases. The CDR3 spells CASSPRLGNTEAFF. DNA for the CDR3: TGTGCCAGCAGCCCCCGTTTGGGGAACACTGAAGCTTTCTTT.

This rearrangement joins TRBV4-3 to TRBJ1-5, with D perhaps TRBD1 (6 bases). Trimming shortened V by 0 bases and J by 7 bases, and 10 bases separated the two germline ends. The CDR3 covers 14 residues. CDR1 LGHNA and CDR2 YSLEER come from the germline V gene. The CDR3 DNA reads TGCGCCAGCAGCCAAGATTGGGGGCACCAGCCCCAGCATTTT. This translates into CASSQDWGHQPQHF.

The chain employs TRBV5-1 and TRBJ2-2; D gene unclear. This CDR3 region has 16 residues. Germline CDR1 SGHRS, CDR2 YFSETQ. Trimming removed 0 bases from V and 0 bases from J, with 9 bases in between. The CDR3 sequence: CASSLGSIANTGELFF. The CDR3 nucleotides read TGCGCCAGCAGCTTGGGGTCAATCGCGAACACCGGGGAGCTGTTTTTT.

This rearrangement joins TRBV5-8 to TRBJ2-7, with D possibly being TRBD2 (6 bases). CDR3 length: 13 amino acids. With 0 bases removed from V and 12 bases from J, the gap between germline ends came to 16 bases. Germline assignment: CDR1 SGHTS and CDR2 YDEGEE. CDR3 protein: CASSLEPGRLPYV. CDR3 coding DNA: TGTGCCAGCAGCTTGGAGCCAGGGAGGTTGCCGTACGTC.

This clonotype was observed a few times. The rearrangement links TRBV11-2 to TRBJ2-5, with D unresolved. The germline CDR1 and CDR2 sequences are SGHAT and FQNNGV. The V gene lost 4 bases and the J gene lost 1 base, with 7 bases spanning the gap. The CDR3 spans 13 residues. The CDR3 sequence is CASSSRLQETQYF. The CDR3 DNA reads as TGTGCCAGCAGCTCTAGGCTCCAAGAGACCCAGTACTTC. The whole variable domain, filled in from reference TRBV11-2 and TRBJ2-5, reads EAGVAQSPRYKIIEKRQSVAFWCNPISGHATLYWYQQILGQGPKLLIQFQNNGVVDDSQLPKDRFSAERLKGVDSTLKIQPAKLEDSAVYLCASSSRLQETQYFGPGTRLLVL.

This clonotype was counted a single time. The genes are TRBV6-5 and TRBJ2-5; maybe TRBD1 (6 bases). This CDR3 spans 15 amino acids. Trimming removed 2 bases from V and 4 bases from J, with 14 bases in between. Germline values: CDR1 MNHEY, CDR2 SVGAGI. CDR3 DNA: TGTGCCAGCAGTTACCAGGACAGCACGGGAGAGACCCAGTACTTC. Its translation is CASSYQDSTGETQYF.

This clonotype was counted only a few times. The chain recombines TRBV15 with TRBJ2-1, with 7 bases matching TRBD2. The CDR3 is 17 residues long. V gave up 3 bases and J gave up 5 bases; unmatched junction bases: 13. Germline CDR1 reads LNHNV; CDR2 reads YYDKDF (reference sequence). The CDR3 reads CATSSVLGGVLNNEQFF. DNA for the CDR3: TGTGCCACCAGCAGTGTCCTGGGGGGGGTCCTGAACAATGAGCAGTTCTTC.

This clonotype was detected a few times. The genes are TRBV4-1 and TRBJ2-5; D gene unclear. Germline V gene lookup returns CDR1 MGHRA and CDR2 YSYEKL. The CDR3 is 14 amino acids. V gave up 0 bases and J gave up 4 bases, with 9 bases separating them. CDR3 DNA: TGCGCCAGCAGCCAAGATCCGCCGCCAGAGACCCAGTACTTC. This gives the protein CASSQDPPPETQYF.

The chain links TRBV7-8 to TRBJ2-1; D call uncertain. Germline loops: CDR1 SGHVS, CDR2 FQNEAQ. The CDR3 extends over 13 amino acids. Trimming left V 2 bases short and J 8 bases short, with 10 bases between. CDR3 DNA sequence: TGTGCCAGCAGCTTACTACCATTAGATGAGCAGTTCTTC. Translated, it gives CASSLLPLDEQFF.

In its sample, this clonotype was seen a few times. This sequence joins TRBV6-5 and TRBJ2-3, with TRBD2 as a possible D gene (6 bases). V lost 1 base, J lost 1 base, and 9 bases lay in between. CDR3 length: 15 residues. Per the germline V gene, CDR1 is MNHEY and CDR2 is SVGAGI. DNA for the CDR3: TGTGCCAGCAGTTACTGGGGGACTGGCACAGATACGCAGTATTTT. Translating gives CASSYWGTGTDTQYF.

This clonotype has more than one count but fewer than ten. The chain has TRBV5-6 and TRBJ2-1, with D unresolved. The CDR3 length is 11 residues. The V end lost 2 bases, the J end lost 10 bases, and 7 bases lay between the germline ends. The germline CDR1 and CDR2 sequences are SGHDT and YYEEEE. CDR3 sequence reads: CASSFGAEQFF. DNA for the CDR3: TGTGCCAGCAGCTTCGGCGCAGAGCAGTTCTTC.

In its sample, this clonotype was seen a few times. The chain uses TRBV20-1 and TRBJ2-5; no reliable D call. V was clipped by 6 bases and J by 2 bases, with 13 bases between them. Looked up from germline, CDR1 is DFQATT and CDR2 is SNEGSKA (reference sequence). The CDR3 length is 13 residues. The CDR3 region is CSARKGGQETQYF. Here the CDR3 DNA reads TGCAGTGCCCGGAAGGGCGGTCAAGAGACCCAGTACTTC.

This clonotype has just one count. The genes are TRBV29-1 and TRBJ1-1; 10 bases agree with TRBD1. CDR1 and CDR2 (germline): SQVTM, ANQGSEA. The CDR3 is made up of 12 amino acids. Trimming at V came to 4 bases and at J to 6 bases, leaving 2 bases not matched to a gene. The CDR3 reads CSVGQGASEAFF. CDR3 coding DNA: TGCAGCGTTGGACAGGGGGCCTCTGAAGCTTTCTTT.

In this sample, this clonotype turned up a few times. This chain connects TRBV4-2 to TRBJ2-3; 8 nucleotides line up with TRBD2. The J segment lost 2 bases and the V segment lost 0 bases, leaving 4 bases of the junction unmatched. The CDR3 consists of 16 residues. Germline V lookup: CDR1 LGHNA, CDR2 YNFKEQ. The CDR3: CASSQEPAGATDTQYF. The CDR3 bases are TGTGCCAGCAGCCAAGAACCAGCGGGGGCCACAGATACGCAGTATTTT.

This sequence joins TRBV6-5 and TRBJ2-3; 7 bases are shared with TRBD1. The CDR3 extends over 14 amino acids. V lost 6 bases, J lost 3 bases, and 6 bases stayed unmatched. Germline CDR1 MNHEY, CDR2 SVGAGI. The CDR3 coding sequence is TGTGCCAGCAGACCGGGACAGAAGACAGATACGCAGTATTTT. Amino acid sequence: CASRPGQKTDTQYF.

This clonotype was picked up many times. The chain uses TRBV4-1 and TRBJ2-3; unclear D gene. V was trimmed by 1 base and J by 4 bases, leaving 12 bases between them. The CDR3 extends over 15 amino acids. Germline V gene sequence: CDR1 MGHRA, CDR2 YSYEKL. CDR3: CASSQARARADTQYF. CDR3 coding DNA: TGCGCCAGCAGCCAAGCCCGGGCCAGAGCAGATACGCAGTATTTT.

The chain joins TRBV5-4 to TRBJ2-7; the D is unclear. The CDR3 has 13 amino acids. The V gene's germline CDR1 is SGHNT and CDR2 YYREEE (reference sequence). Trimming took 0 bases from V and 4 from J, leaving 8 bases between them. This CDR3 reads CASSLDPGYEQYV. In nucleotides, the CDR3 is TGTGCCAGCAGCTTGGATCCGGGTTACGAGCAGTACGTC.

This clonotype was counted at least ten times. The chain joins TRBV5-1 to TRBJ1-4, with D possibly being TRBD1 (5 bases). Germline CDR1 is SGHRS and CDR2 is YFSETQ. The ends were cut back, 0 bases at V and 7 bases at J, with 13 bases in the middle. CDR3 size: 15 residues. As DNA, the CDR3 is TGCGCCAGCAGCTTGGCCCCAGGGCGGAGTGAAAAACTGTTTTTT. Translating gives CASSLAPGRSEKLFF.

This chain connects TRBV2 to TRBJ2-3, with 7 positions matching TRBD1. The CDR3 has 12 residues. Germline assignment: CDR1 SNHLY and CDR2 FYNNEI. The V segment lost 3 bases and the J segment 7 bases; nucleotides outside the gene matches: 1. DNA of the CDR3: TGTGCCAGCAGTGAGGACAGGTATACGCAGTATTTT. Translation gives CASSEDRYTQYF.

This chain links TRBV14 with TRBJ1-6; perhaps TRBD1 as D (5 bases). The CDR3 runs 12 residues. Deletions cut 5 bases from V and 14 bases from J, with 13 bases between. Germline CDR1 reads SGHDN; CDR2 reads FVKESK. Here the CDR3 reads CASSSAGATLHF. The CDR3 DNA reads TGTGCCAGCAGCTCTGCCGGGGCGACCCTCCACTTT.

J is TRBJ1-5 and V is TRBV7-2, with D perhaps matching TRBD1 (5 bases). Germline-derived CDR1 and CDR2 are SGHTA and FQGNSA. The V gene lost 1 base and the J gene lost 10 bases, with 17 bases spanning the gap. There are 15 residues in the CDR3. The CDR3 DNA reads TGTGCCAGCAGCTTAGGTTCAGGGACCCCACTACCCCAGCATTTT. Translated: CASSLGSGTPLPQHF.

This clonotype came up a few times. J is TRBJ1-4 and V is TRBV12-3 or TRBV12-4, with D possibly being TRBD1 (6 bases). The CDR3 covers 14 residues. Trimming removed 8 bases from V and 7 bases from J, with 17 bases in between. The CDR3 spells CASGRTGIGEKLFF. The CDR3 region has the DNA TGTGCCAGCGGAAGAACAGGGATAGGTGAAAAACTGTTTTTT.

This clonotype appeared many times. This chain links TRBV4-1 with TRBJ2-5; TRBD2 is a possible D gene (6 bases). The CDR3 totals 13 residues. V lost 4 bases and J lost 2, with 8 bases in between. Germline V gene lookup returns CDR1 MGHRA and CDR2 YSYEKL. For the CDR3, the DNA is TGCGCCAGCAGCCCGGCGGGACAAGAGACCCAGTACTTC. This translates into CASSPAGQETQYF.

The chain has TRBV7-3 and TRBJ2-3; 8 bases agree with TRBD2. The CDR3 length is 16 residues. Germline CDR1 SGHTA, CDR2 FQGTGA. J lost 4 bases, V lost 5 bases, and 11 bases had no gene match. The DNA of the CDR3 is TGTGCCAGCAGCGACCCTAAAGCGGGGGTCGCAGATACGCAGTATTTT. Translating it yields CASSDPKAGVADTQYF.

The rearrangement uses TRBV5-5 and TRBJ2-6; D gene ambiguous. The CDR3 loop spans 14 amino acids. Trimming left V 0 bases short and J 3 bases short, with 4 bases between. Per the germline V gene, CDR1 is SGHKS and CDR2 is YYEKEE (reference sequence). CDR3 nucleotides: TGTGCCAGCAGCTTGGCCATTGGGGCCAACGTCCTGACTTTC. Translation gives CASSLAIGANVLTF.

This rearrangement joins TRBV7-2 to TRBJ2-5, with 10 bases aligning to TRBD2. J was trimmed by 2 bases and V by 5 bases; bases with no gene match: 8. Germline values: CDR1 SGHTA, CDR2 FQGNSA. This CDR3 spans 16 amino acids. CDR3 DNA: TGTGCCAGCAGCCCAGGGGCACTAGCGGGGCAAGAGACCCAGTACTTC. Its translation: CASSPGALAGQETQYF.

The V and J genes are TRBV12-3 or TRBV12-4 and TRBJ2-5; D remains unclear. The CDR3 extends over 13 amino acids. Between the trimmed V and J ends, which lost 3 bases and 5 bases, there was a span of 10 bases. CDR3 in DNA: TGTGCCAGCAGTTTGGATGGAAGGGAGACCCAGTACTTC. This sequence encodes CASSLDGRETQYF.

This clonotype was recorded a few times. The chain uses TRBV7-2 and TRBJ2-3; 8 bases fit TRBD2. The length of the CDR3 is 18 residues. Unmatched junction bases numbered 17, after V lost 5 bases and J lost 4 bases. Germline V lookup: CDR1 SGHTA, CDR2 FQGNSA. In nucleotides, the CDR3 is TGTGCCAGCAGCACTAGGATTGCCGGGACTAGGGGCTCAGATACGCAGTATTTT. It codes for CASSTRIAGTRGSDTQYF.

The rearrangement uses TRBV20-1 and TRBJ1-1; D is uncertain. This CDR3 is built from 15 residues. The V gene lost 0 bases and the J gene lost 5 bases, with 16 bases spanning the gap. Germline V gene data show CDR1 as DFQATT and CDR2 as SNEGSKA (reference sequence). The CDR3 reads CSARDPGYVGTEAFF. The CDR3 DNA sequence: TGCAGTGCTAGAGATCCGGGGTATGTGGGGACTGAAGCTTTCTTT.

This clonotype was detected only a few times. This chain joins TRBV2 and TRBJ2-3; TRBD2 matches 11 bases. Germline V CDR1 and CDR2: SNHLY, FYNNEI. V shed 6 bases and J 8 bases; nucleotides not matched to a gene: 10. The CDR3 has 15 amino acids. CDR3 sequence reads: CASSPNSGGAGTQYF. CDR3 nucleotides: TGTGCCAGCAGCCCCAATAGCGGGGGGGCCGGTACGCAGTATTTT.

V and J are TRBV11-2 and TRBJ1-1; TRBD1 might be the D (5 bases). CDR1 is SGHAT, CDR2 FQNNGV, per germline. V was cut by 5 bases and J by 3 bases, with 16 bases left in between. The CDR3 contains 15 residues. CDR3: CASSARTTGDTEAFF. The CDR3 DNA reads TGTGCCAGCAGCGCCCGGACAACGGGGGACACTGAAGCTTTCTTT. Full variable domain (outside the CDR3, taken from reference TRBV11-2 and TRBJ1-1): EAGVAQSPRYKIIEKRQSVAFWCNPISGHATLYWYQQILGQGPKLLIQFQNNGVVDDSQLPKDRFSAERLKGVDSTLKIQPAKLEDSAVYLCASSARTTGDTEAFFGQGTRLTVV.